The rows below give T cell receptor beta chains drawn from one sample of a study of response to subunit inactivated influenza vaccine. TCRdb re-called the RT-PCR reads with MiXCR, one entry per CDR3 protein. This sample yields hundreds of thousands of distinct CDR3 sequences, of which approximately 13% are seen a single time; 10% to 15% belongs to the top ten. The sequencing used PBMCs from blood, collected 45 days after vaccination. The source is a man between 50 and 59 years old who received an inactivated influenza vaccine. The CDR3 runs from the conserved cysteine through the conserved F or W. The D gene is left open where the match is weak. Expanded clones are given a class, and other clones once, few, many or no size at all.

TRBV7-6,TRBJ2-3,NA,few,TGTGCCAGCAGCTTCGGGACCACAGATACGCAGTATTTT,CASSFGTTDTQYF
TRBV28,TRBJ1-5,NA,many,TGTGCCAGCGAAGGGGATAGCAATCAGCCCCAGCATTTT,CASEGDSNQPQHF
TRBV19,TRBJ1-5,NA,NA,TGTGCCACCTACCCCCGGGGGGCAGGTCAGCCCCAGCATTTT,CATYPRGAGQPQHF
TRBV4-3,TRBJ2-7,NA,NA,TGCGCCAGCAGCCAAGATCCCGCAGGGGACTACGAGCAGTACTTC,CASSQDPAGDYEQYF
TRBV2,TRBJ1-5,NA,NA,TGTGCCAGCAGTGATTCCACAGGGTTGAGCAATCAGCCCCAGCATTTT,CASSDSTGLSNQPQHF
TRBV7-3,TRBJ2-1,NA,few,TGTGCCAGCAGCTTAGGGCCACTAGCTATCAATGAGCAGTTCTTC,CASSLGPLAINEQFF
TRBV7-2,TRBJ2-7,TRBD1,few,TGTGCCAGCAGCTTAGTGTATGGACAGGGTGGCGAGCAGTACTTC,CASSLVYGQGGEQYF
TRBV12-3/TRBV12-4,TRBJ2-7,TRBD2,few,TGTGCCAGCAGTCGCGGACTAGCGGGAGGGCGCGTCTACGAGCAGTACTTC,CASSRGLAGGRVYEQYF
TRBV20-1,TRBJ2-7,TRBD2,NA,TGCAGTGCTAGAGACAGACTAGCGGGAGACGACGAGCAGTACTTC,CSARDRLAGDDEQYF
TRBV5-5,TRBJ2-5,TRBD2,NA,TGTGCCAGCAGCTTGGACGCGGGGGGGCAAGAGACCCAGTACTTC,CASSLDAGGQETQYF
TRBV2,TRBJ1-5,NA,many,TGTGCCAGCACTTACAGCGAGTATCAGCCCCAGCATTTT,CASTYSEYQPQHF
TRBV28,TRBJ2-2,NA,few,TGTGCCAGCAGTTTAGAGCGGGGGACAGGTACCGGGGAGCTGTTTTTT,CASSLERGTGTGELFF
TRBV9,TRBJ2-3,NA,many,TGTGCCAGCAGCGTAGTTTCGAGCACAGATACGCAGTATTTT,CASSVVSSTDTQYF
TRBV20-1,TRBJ2-5,NA,many,TGCAGTGCTAGAGCAAATCGGTTTGGCTGGGCGAAAGAGACCCAGTACTTC,CSARANRFGWAKETQYF
TRBV27,TRBJ1-2,NA,many,TGTGCCAGCAGTTTAGGCACCAACTCTAACTATGGCTACACCTTC,CASSLGTNSNYGYTF